This TCR beta chain was profiled in a study of blood T cells in healthy people across ages. In the case of this clonotype: The antigen remains unidentified.

The CDR3 contains 14 residues. CDR1 is ENHRY and CDR2 is SYGVKD in the germline V gene. The V gene lost 3 bases and the J gene lost 3 bases, with 8 bases spanning the gap. The study, taken as a whole, reports: A roughly linear age-dependent decrease characterized TCR beta diversity per million T cells.

It was with a sample-barcoded 5' primer and a J-beta primer mix that a second PCR of roughly 6 to 12 cycles was run. With 12 random nucleotides, a template-switch adaptor tagged each individual cDNA molecule. TCRdb re-called the 5' RACE reads through MiXCR, storing one row per CDR3 protein. The data show some 1.1 million distinct CDR3 sequences, with more than 30% seen just once and around 13% held by the top ten. The sequence was obtained from a man between 18 and 29 years old in good health. The sequenced sample consisted of blood. V is TRBV10-3 and J is TRBJ2-2; D is unresolved. CDR3 protein: CAISESEHTGELFF. The CDR3 bases are TGTGCCATCAGTGAATCGGAGCACACCGGGGAGCTGTTTTTT.